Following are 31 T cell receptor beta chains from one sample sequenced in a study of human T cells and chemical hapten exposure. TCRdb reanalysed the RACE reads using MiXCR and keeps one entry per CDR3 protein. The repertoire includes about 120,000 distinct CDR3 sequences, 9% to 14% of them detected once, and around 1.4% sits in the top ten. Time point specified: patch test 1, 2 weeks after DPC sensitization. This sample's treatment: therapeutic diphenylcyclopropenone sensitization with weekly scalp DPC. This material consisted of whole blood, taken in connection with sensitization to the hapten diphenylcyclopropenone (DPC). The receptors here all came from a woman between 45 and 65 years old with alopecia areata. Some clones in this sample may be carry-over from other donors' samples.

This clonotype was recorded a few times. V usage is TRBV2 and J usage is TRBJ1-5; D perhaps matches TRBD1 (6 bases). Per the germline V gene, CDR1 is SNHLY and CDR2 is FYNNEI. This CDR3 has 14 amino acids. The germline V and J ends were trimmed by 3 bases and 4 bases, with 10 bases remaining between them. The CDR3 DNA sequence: TGTGCCAGCAGTGACCGGACAGAGAATCAGCCCCAGCATTTT. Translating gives CASSDRTENQPQHF.

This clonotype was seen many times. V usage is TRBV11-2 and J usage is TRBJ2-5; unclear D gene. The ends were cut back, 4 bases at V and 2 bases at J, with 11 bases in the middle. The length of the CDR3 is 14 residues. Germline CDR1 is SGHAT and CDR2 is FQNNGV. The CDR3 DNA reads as TGTGCCAGCAGCTACTCCATGGGGCAAGAGACCCAGTACTTC. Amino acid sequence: CASSYSMGQETQYF.

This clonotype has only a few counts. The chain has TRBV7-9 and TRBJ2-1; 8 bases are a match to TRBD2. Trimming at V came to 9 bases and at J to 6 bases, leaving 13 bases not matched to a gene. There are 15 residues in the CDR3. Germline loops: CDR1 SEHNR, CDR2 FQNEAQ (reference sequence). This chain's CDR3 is CASSRGGQLPNEQFF. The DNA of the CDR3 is TGTGCCAGTTCTCGGGGGGGCCAACTCCCCAATGAGCAGTTCTTC.

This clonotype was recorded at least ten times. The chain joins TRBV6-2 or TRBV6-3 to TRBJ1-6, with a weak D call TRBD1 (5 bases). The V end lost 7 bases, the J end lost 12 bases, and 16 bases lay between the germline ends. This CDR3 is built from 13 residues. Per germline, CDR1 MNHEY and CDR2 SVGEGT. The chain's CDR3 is CASKGEGTGPLHF. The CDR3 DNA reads TGTGCCAGCAAGGGAGAGGGGACGGGACCCCTCCACTTT.

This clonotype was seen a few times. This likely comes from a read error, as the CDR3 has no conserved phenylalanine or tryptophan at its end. The CDR3 loop is CSVERGDGYTL. In nucleotides, the CDR3 is TGCAGCGTTGAAAGAGGGGACGGCTACACCTTA. The V gene is TRBV29-1, the J gene TRBJ1-2, with TRBD1 as a possible D gene (5 bases). With 2 bases removed from V and 8 bases from J, the gap between germline ends came to 9 bases. Germline V CDR1 and CDR2: SQVTM, ANQGSEA. This CDR3 contains 11 residues.

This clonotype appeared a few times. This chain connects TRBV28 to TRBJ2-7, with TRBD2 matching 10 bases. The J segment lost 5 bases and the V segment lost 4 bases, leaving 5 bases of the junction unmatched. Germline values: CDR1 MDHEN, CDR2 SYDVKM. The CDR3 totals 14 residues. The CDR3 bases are TGTGCCAGCAGTTCCCCCGGGACTAGCGACGAGCAGTACTTC. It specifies CASSSPGTSDEQYF. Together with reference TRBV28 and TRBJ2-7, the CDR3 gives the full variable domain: DVKVTQSSRYLVKRTGEKVFLECVQDMDHENMFWYRQDPGLGLRLIYFSYDVKMKEKGDIPEGYSVSREKKERFSLILESASTNQTSMYLCASSSPGTSDEQYFGPGTRLTVT.

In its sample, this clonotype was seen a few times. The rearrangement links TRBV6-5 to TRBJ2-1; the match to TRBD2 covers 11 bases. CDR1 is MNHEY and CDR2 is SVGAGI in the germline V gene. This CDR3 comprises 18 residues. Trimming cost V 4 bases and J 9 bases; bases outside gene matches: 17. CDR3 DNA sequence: TGTGCCAGCAGTTTCGCCGGGACTAGCGGATCCTATATGGGTGAGCAGTTCTTC. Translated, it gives CASSFAGTSGSYMGEQFF.

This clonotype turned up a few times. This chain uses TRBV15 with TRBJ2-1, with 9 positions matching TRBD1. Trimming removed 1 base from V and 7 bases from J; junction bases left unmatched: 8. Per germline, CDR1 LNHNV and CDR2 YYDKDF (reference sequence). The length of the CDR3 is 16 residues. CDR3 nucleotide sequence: TGTGCCACCAGCAGAGGGGGGGGACAGGGAACAAATGAGCAGTTCTTC. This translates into CATSRGGGQGTNEQFF.

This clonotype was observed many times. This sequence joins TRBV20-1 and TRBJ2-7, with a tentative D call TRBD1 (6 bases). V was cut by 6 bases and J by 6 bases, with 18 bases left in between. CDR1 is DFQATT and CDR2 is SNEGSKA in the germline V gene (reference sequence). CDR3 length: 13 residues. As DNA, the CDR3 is TGCAGTGCGACCGGGGCCGGACAGAGCGAGCAGTACTTC. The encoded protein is CSATGAGQSEQYF.

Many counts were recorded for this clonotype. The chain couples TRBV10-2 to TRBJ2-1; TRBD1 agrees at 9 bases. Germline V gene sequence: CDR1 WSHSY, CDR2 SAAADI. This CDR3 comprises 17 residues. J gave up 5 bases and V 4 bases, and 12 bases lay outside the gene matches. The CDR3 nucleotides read TGCGCCAGCAGTGGGGTGTCGGGACAGGGCCCCAACAATGAGCAGTTCTTC. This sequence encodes CASSGVSGQGPNNEQFF.

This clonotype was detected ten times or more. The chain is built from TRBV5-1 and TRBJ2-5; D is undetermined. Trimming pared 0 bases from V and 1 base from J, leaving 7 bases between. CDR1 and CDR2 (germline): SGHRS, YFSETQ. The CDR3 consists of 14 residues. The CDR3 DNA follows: TGCGCCAGCAGCTTGGCTTCTAGCCAAGAGACCCAGTACTTC. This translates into CASSLASSQETQYF.

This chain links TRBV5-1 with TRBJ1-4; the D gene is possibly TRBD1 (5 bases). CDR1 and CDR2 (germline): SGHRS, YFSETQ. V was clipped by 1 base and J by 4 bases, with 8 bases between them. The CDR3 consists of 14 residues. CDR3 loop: CASSLTGGNEKLFF. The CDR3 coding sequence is TGCGCCAGCAGCTTGACAGGAGGTAATGAAAAACTGTTTTTT.

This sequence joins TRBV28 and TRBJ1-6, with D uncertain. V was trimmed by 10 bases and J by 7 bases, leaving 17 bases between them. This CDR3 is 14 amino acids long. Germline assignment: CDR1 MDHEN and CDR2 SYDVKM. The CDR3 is CATSRESVNSPLHF. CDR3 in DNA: TGTGCCACCTCTAGGGAGTCGGTCAATTCACCCCTCCACTTT.

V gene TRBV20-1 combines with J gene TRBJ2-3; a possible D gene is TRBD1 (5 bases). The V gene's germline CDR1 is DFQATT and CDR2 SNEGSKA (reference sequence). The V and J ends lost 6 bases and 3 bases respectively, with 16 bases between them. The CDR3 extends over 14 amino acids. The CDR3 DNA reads TGCAGTGCCATGAAAGGGGTTGGTACAGATACGCAGTATTTT. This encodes CSAMKGVGTDTQYF.

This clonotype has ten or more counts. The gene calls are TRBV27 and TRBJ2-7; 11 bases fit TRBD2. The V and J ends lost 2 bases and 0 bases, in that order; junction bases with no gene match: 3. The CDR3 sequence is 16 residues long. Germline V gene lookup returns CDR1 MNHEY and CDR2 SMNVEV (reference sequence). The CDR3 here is CASSLLAGGFSYEQYF. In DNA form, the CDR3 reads TGTGCCAGCAGTTTACTAGCGGGAGGATTCTCCTACGAGCAGTACTTC.

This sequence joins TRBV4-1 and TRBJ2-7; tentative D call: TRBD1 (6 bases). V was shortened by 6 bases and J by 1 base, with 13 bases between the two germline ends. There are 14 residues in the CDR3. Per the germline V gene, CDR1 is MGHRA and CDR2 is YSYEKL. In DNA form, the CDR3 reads TGCGCCAGCAGAGGGACATCTCCTTCCTACGAGCAGTACTTC. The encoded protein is CASRGTSPSYEQYF.

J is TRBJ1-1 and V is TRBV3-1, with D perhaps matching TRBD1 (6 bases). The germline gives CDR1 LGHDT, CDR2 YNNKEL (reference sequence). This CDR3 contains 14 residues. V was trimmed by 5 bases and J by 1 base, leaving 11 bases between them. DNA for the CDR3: TGTGCCAGCAGCAATTTACAGGGGAACACTGAAGCTTTCTTT. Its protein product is CASSNLQGNTEAFF.

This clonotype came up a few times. DNA of the CDR3: TGTGCCAGCAGCCCGGAAAAGGCTAACTATGGCTACACCTTC. This encodes CASSPEKANYGYTF. V usage is TRBV2 and J usage is TRBJ1-2, with unresolved D. CDR1 SNHLY and CDR2 FYNNEI come from the germline V gene. The CDR3 is made up of 14 amino acids. Trimming took 6 bases from V and 0 from J, leaving 11 bases between them.

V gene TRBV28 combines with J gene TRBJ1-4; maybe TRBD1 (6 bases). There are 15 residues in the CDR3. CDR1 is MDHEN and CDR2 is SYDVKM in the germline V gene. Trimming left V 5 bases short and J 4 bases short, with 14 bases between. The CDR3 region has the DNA TGTGCCAGCAGTCCTCCGCAGGGGATTAATGAAAAACTGTTTTTT. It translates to CASSPPQGINEKLFF.

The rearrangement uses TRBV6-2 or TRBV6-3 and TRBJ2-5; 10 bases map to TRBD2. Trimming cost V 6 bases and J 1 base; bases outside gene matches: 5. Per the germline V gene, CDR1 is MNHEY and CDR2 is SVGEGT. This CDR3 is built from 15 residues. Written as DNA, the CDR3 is TGTGCCAGCAGATACCCTAGCGGGGGCCAAGAGACCCAGTACTTC. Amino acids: CASRYPSGGQETQYF.

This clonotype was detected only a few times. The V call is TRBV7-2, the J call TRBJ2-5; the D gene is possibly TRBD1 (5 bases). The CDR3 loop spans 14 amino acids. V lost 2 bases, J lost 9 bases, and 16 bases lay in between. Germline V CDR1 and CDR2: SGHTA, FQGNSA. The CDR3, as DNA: TGTGCCAGCAGCTTAACAGGACCCTCTCAAGCCCAGTACTTC. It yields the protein CASSLTGPSQAQYF.

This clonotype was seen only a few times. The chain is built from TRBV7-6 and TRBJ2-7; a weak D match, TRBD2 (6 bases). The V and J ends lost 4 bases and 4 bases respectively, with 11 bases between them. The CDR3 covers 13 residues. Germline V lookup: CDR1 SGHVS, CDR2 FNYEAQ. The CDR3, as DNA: TGTGCCAGCAGCTCCATGGGGGGTTACGAGCAGTACTTC. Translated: CASSSMGGYEQYF.

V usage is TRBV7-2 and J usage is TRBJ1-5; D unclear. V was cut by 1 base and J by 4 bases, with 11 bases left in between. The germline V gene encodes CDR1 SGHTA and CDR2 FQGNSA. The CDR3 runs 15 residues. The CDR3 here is CASSLGGLFNQPQHF. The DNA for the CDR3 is TGTGCCAGCAGCTTAGGTGGACTTTTTAATCAGCCCCAGCATTTT.

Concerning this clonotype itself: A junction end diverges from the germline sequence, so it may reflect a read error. Written as DNA, the CDR3 is TGTGCCAGTAGTATAGTTGTATACGGACATTCGACATATAGCTATCAGCCCCAGCATTTT. It yields the protein CASSIVVYGHSTYSYQPQHF. This chain connects TRBV19 to TRBJ1-5; possible D gene TRBD1, 5 bases. The CDR3 spans 20 residues. Germline CDR1 and CDR2: LNHDA and SQIVND (reference sequence).

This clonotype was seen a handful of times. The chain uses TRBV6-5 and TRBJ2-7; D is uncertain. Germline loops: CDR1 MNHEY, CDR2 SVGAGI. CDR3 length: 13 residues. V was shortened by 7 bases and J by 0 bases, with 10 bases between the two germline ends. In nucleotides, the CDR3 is TGTGCCAGCACCCGCCCGGGCTCCTACGAGCAGTACTTC. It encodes CASTRPGSYEQYF.

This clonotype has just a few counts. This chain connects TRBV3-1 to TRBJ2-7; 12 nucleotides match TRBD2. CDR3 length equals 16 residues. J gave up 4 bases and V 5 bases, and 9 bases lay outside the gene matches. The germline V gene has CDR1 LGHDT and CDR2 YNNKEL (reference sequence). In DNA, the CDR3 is TGTGCCAGCAGCGGGCGACTAGCGGGAGACGGTTACGAGCAGTACTTC. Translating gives CASSGRLAGDGYEQYF.

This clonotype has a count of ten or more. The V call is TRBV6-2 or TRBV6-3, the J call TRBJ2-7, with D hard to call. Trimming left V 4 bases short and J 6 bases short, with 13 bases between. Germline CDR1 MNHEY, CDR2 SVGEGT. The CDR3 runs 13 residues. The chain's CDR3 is CASSSNIRAEQYF. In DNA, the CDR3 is TGTGCCAGCAGTTCTAACATCCGGGCCGAGCAGTACTTC.

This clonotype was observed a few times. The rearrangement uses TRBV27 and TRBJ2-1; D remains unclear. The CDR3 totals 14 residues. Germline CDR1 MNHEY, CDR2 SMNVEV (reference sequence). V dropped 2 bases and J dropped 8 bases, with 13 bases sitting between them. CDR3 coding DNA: TGTGCCAGCAGTTTAGGTAACAGCATCGATGAGCAGTTCTTC. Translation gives CASSLGNSIDEQFF.

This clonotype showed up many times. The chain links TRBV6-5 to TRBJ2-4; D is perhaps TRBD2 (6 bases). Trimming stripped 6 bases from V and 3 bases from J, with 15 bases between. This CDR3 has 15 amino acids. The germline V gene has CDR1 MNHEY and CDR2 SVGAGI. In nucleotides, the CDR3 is TGTGCCAGCAGCCCATTACGCGGGGTCAAAAACATTCAGTACTTC. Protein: CASSPLRGVKNIQYF.

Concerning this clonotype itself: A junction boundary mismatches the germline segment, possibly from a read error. CDR3 amino acids: CARSLGFSEQYF. The CDR3 DNA follows: TGTGCCAGAAGTTTGGGGTTTAGTGAGCAGTACTTC. V is TRBV5-3 and J is TRBJ2-7; D is unclear. TRBV5-3 is given ORF status, its function remaining uncertain. The CDR3 has 12 residues.

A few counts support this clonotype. The CDR3 here is CASSRGVEQYF. CDR3 bases: TGTGCCAGCAGTAGGGGGGTCGAGCAGTACTTC. The chain combines TRBV28 with TRBJ2-7, with D perhaps being TRBD1 or TRBD2 (6 bases each). The CDR3 has 11 amino acids. V was cut by 5 bases and J by 6 bases, with 8 bases left in between. From germline, CDR1 is MDHEN and CDR2 SYDVKM.